This T cell receptor beta chain was sequenced for a study of blood T cell repertoires in COVID-19. The data were produced by immunoSEQ multiplex PCR, yet TCRdb's version contains in-frame clones alone and is incomplete. The sample lists a few hundred thousand clones; 70% to 90% were seen once. Those who participated ranged in age from roughly 18 to 89 years and resided in approximately 23 US areas. The CDR3 contains 13 residues. In germline, CDR1 is MNHEY, CDR2 SVGAGI. V lost 7 bases and J 0 bases, leaving 7 bases between the germline ends. V and J are TRBV6-5 and TRBJ1-5; the D is unclear. The sequencing input was PBMCs or T cells enriched from blood (not recorded which). This TCR was recovered from a man aged 35 to 55 who had recovered from COVID-19. The CDR3, as DNA: TGTGCCAGCACGAGGGTTAGCAATCAGCCCCAGCATTTT. Translated: CASTRVSNQPQHF.